This T cell receptor (beta chain) emerged from a study of blood T cell repertoires in COVID-19. At the level of the study: Donors in the United States, Italy and Spain gave samples during acute or convalescent COVID-19.

Per the study methods: The assay estimated nucleated cells by amplifying reference gene primers. Generated by immunoSEQ multiplex PCR, the TCRdb table keeps only in-frame clones and is missing some. D and trimming come from the DNA, and the V and J calls and clone size come from that table. The table includes approximately 190,000 clones, about 86% detected once. The germline CDR1 and CDR2 sequences are SGHRS and YFSETQ. V lost 0 bases, J lost 5 bases, and 10 bases stayed unmatched. The CDR3 loop spans 17 amino acids. This chain links TRBV5-1 with TRBJ2-3; 9 bases agree with TRBD2. Sequencing input: PBMCs or T cells enriched from blood (not recorded which). The TCR originated in a woman in her 40s in a cohort exposed to, infected with or recovered from COVID-19 (not recorded which). CDR3: CASSLGQSGGSEDTQYF. Written as DNA, the CDR3 is TGCGCCAGCAGCTTGGGACAGAGCGGGGGGTCCGAAGATACGCAGTATTTT.